The clone carrying this T cell receptor beta chain has only a few counts. The source of the sample is a study of T cells after yellow fever vaccination. TCRdb re-called the 5' RACE reads through MiXCR, storing one row per CDR3 protein. The sample lists fewer than 350,000 distinct CDR3 sequences; roughly 8.7% were seen once. Germline CDR1 is LGHNA and CDR2 is YSLEER. This CDR3 has 15 amino acids. Between the trimmed V and J ends, which lost 0 bases and 6 bases, there was a span of 11 bases. The sample in question was PBMCs, obtained on the day of the first yellow fever vaccination. The V and J genes are TRBV4-3 and TRBJ2-2; D is possibly TRBD2 (7 bases). The TCR originated in a man aged 18 to 29 who received the YFV17D yellow fever vaccine. The CDR3: CASSQEGGRAGELFF. CDR3 bases: TGCGCCAGCAGCCAAGAGGGGGGGCGGGCCGGGGAGCTGTTTTTT.